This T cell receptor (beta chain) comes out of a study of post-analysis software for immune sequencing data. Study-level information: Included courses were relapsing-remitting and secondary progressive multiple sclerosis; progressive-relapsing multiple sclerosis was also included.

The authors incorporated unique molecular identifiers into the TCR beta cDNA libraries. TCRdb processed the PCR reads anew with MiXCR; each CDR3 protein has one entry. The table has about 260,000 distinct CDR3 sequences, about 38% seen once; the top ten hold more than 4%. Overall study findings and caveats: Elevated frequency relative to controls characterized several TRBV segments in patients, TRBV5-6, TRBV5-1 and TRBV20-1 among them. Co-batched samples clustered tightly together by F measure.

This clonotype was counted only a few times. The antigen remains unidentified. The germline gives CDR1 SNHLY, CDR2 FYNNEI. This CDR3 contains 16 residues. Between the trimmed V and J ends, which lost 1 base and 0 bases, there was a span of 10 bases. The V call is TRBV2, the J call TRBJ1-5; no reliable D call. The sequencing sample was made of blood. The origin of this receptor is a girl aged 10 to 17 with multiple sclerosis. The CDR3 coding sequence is TGTGCCAGCAGTGAAGAGGCAGCATATAGCAATCAGCCCCAGCATTTT. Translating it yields CASSEEAAYSNQPQHF.